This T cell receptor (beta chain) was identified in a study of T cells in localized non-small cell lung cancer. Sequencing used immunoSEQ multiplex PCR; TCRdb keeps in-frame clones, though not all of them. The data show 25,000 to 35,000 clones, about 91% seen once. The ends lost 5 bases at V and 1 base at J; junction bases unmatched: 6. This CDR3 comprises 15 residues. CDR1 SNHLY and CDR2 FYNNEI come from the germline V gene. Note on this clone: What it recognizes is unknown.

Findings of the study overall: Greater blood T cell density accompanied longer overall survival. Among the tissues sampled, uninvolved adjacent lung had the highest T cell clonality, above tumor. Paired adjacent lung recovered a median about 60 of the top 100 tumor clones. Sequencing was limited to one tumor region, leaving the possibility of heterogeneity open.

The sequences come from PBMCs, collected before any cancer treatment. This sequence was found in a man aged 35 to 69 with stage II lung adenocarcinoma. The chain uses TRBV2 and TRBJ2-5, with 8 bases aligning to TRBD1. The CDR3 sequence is CASSTLDRGQETQYF. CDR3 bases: TGTGCCAGCAGTACTCTTGACAGGGGCCAAGAGACCCAGTACTTC.